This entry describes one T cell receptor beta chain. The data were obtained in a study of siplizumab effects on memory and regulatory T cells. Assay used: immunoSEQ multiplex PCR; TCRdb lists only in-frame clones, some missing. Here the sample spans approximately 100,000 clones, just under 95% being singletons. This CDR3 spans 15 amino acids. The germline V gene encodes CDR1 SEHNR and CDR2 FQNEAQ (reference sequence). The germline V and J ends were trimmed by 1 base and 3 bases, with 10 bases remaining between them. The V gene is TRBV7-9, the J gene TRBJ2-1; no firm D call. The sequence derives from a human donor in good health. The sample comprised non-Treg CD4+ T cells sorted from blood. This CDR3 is CASSLELGNYNEQFF. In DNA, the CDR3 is TGTGCCAGCAGCTTAGAGTTAGGCAACTACAATGAGCAGTTCTTC.